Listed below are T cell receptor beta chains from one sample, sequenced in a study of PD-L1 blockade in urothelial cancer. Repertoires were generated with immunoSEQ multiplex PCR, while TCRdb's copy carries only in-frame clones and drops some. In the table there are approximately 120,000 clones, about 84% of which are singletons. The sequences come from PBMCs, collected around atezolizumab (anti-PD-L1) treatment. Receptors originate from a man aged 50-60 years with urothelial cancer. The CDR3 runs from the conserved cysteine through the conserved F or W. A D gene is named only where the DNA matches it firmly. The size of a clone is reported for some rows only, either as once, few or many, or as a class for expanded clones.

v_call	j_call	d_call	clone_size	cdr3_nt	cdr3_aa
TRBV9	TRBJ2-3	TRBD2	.	TGTGCCAGCAGCGTAGTTGCGGGAGGGGATACGCAGTATTTT	CASSVVAGGDTQYF
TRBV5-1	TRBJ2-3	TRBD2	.	TGCGCCAGCAGCTCGCGGGGAACTAGCGGGAGAGATACGCAGTATTTT	CASSSRGTSGRDTQYF
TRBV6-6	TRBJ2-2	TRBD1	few	TGTGCCAGCAGGAAGACAGGGGACACCGGGGAGCTGTTTTTT	CASRKTGDTGELFF
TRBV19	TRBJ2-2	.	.	TGTGCCAGTAGTATAGCCAGAAGGAGGGTCACCGGGGAGCTGTTTTTT	CASSIARRRVTGELFF
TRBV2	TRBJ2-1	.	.	TGTGCCAGCAGTGACGAAGCGTACGAGCAGTTCTTC	CASSDEAYEQFF
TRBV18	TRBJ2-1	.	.	TGTGCCAGCTCACCACCGGGGGCACTCTCCTACAATGAGCAGTTCTTC	CASSPPGALSYNEQFF
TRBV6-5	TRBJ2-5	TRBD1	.	TGTGCCAGCAGTTATCGGACAGGGGGCGCGGAGGAGACCCAGTACTTC	CASSYRTGGAEETQYF
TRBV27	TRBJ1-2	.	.	TGTGCCAGCAGCCGCGGGCCTAAAACATATGGCTACACCTTC	CASSRGPKTYGYTF
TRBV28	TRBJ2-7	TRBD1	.	TGTGCCAGCAGTTTCGGGACAGCCTCCTACGAGCAGTACTTC	CASSFGTASYEQYF
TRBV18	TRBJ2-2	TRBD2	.	TGTGCCAGCTCAGAAAGATCAAGCGGGAGCACCGGGGAGCTGTTTTTT	CASSERSSGSTGELFF
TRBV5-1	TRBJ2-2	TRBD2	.	TGCGCCAGCAGCCCCGGGGGGGGTAACACCGGGGAGCTGTTTTTT	CASSPGGGNTGELFF
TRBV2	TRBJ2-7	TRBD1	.	TGTGCCAGCAGCCGGGGACAGGGGGCATACGAGCAGTACTTC	CASSRGQGAYEQYF
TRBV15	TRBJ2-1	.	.	TGTGCCACCAGCAGAGCAGGTTCCGGCTCCTACAATGAGCAGTTCTTC	CATSRAGSGSYNEQFF
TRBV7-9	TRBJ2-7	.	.	TGTGCCAGCGCGACCGGTGGGCTAGGGCGGGTGGAGCAGTACTTC	CASATGGLGRVEQYF
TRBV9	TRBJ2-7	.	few	TGTGCCAGCAGCGTAGGCGGAGGGGTCGGCGAGCAGTACTTC	CASSVGGGVGEQYF
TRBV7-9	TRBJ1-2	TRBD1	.	TGTGCCAGCAGCTTAGTCGGAAATTTGGTCGGACAGGGGCTCTATGGCTACACCTTC	CASSLVGNLVGQGLYGYTF
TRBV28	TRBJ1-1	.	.	TGTGCCAGCAGTTTGAAACAGGGAGCGAACACTGAAGCTTTCTTT	CASSLKQGANTEAFF
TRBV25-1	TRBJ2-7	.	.	TGTGCCAGCAGTCCCATGGACAACGAGCAGTACTTC	CASSPMDNEQYF
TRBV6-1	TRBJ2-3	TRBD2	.	TGTGCCAGCAGTGGCGGACTAGCGGGAGCCTTCACAGATACGCAGTATTTT	CASSGGLAGAFTDTQYF
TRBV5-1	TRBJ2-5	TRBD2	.	TGCGCCAGCAGCCCGAATGGGGGGCCGAGCGGGAGACTTTTGGGAGAGACCCAGTACTTC	CASSPNGGPSGRLLGETQYF
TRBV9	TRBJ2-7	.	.	TGTGCCAGCAGCGTAGACGGGAGCGCCTACGAGCAGTACTTC	CASSVDGSAYEQYF
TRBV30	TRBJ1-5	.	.	TGTGCCTGGAAGGGGGGGACCAATCAGCCCCAGCATTTT	CAWKGGTNQPQHF
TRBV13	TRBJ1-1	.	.	TGTGCCAGCCGACCCATGAGAGGGAAGGGCACTGAAGCTTTCTTT	CASRPMRGKGTEAFF
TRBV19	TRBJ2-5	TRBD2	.	TGTGCCAGTAGTCTTTCTAGCGGGAGCTGGGAGACCCAGTACTTC	CASSLSSGSWETQYF
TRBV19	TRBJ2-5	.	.	TGTGCCAGTAGTGACACGGATGCCCAGTACTTC	CASSDTDAQYF
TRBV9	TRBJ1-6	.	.	TGTGCCAGCAGCGTATACGGGGTATCGCATTCACCCCTCCACTTT	CASSVYGVSHSPLHF
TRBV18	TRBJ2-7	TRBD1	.	TGTGCCAGCTCACCTCAGACTCGCGGACAGGGGGTCTACGAGCAGTACTTC	CASSPQTRGQGVYEQYF
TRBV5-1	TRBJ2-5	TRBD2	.	TGCGCCAGCAGCTATGGACTAGCGGGAGGGTGGATGGAGACCCAGTACTTC	CASSYGLAGGWMETQYF
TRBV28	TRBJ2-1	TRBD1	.	TGTGCCAGCAGGGAACAGGGGACCTCCTACAATGAGCAGTTCTTC	CASREQGTSYNEQFF
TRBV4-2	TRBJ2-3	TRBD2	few	TGTGCCAGCAGCCAAGATCTAGCGGGAGGCACAGATACGCAGTATTTT	CASSQDLAGGTDTQYF
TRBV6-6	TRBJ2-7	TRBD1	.	TGTGCCAGCAGTGGGACAGGGAGTTACGAGCAGTACTTC	CASSGTGSYEQYF
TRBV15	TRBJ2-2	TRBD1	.	TGTGCCACCGGACAGGGCGGTAACACCGGGGAGCTGTTTTTT	CATGQGGNTGELFF
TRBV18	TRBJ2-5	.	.	TGTGCCAGCTCACCAAACAGGGCGGAGACCCAGTACTTC	CASSPNRAETQYF
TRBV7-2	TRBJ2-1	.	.	TGTGCCAGCAGCCTAAGTATGCATCCTACAGATGAGCAGTTCTTC	CASSLSMHPTDEQFF
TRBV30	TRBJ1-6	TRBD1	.	TGTGCCTGGAGTGGGCAAGGGACAGGGAGTTCACCCCTCCACTTT	CAWSGQGTGSSPLHF
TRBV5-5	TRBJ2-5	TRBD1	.	TGTGCCAGCAGCCTTGGGCGGCAGGGGGCGGGTGAGACCCAGTACTTC	CASSLGRQGAGETQYF
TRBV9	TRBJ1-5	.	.	TGTGCCAGCAGCGTACGACAGAGTTATAGCAATCAGCCCCAGCATTTT	CASSVRQSYSNQPQHF
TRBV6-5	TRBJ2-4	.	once	TGTGCCAGCAGGGATACTAGTCAACTTCAGTACTTC	CASRDTSQLQYF
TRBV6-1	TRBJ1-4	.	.	TGTGCCAGCAGTGAAGCGCCAAGAGTTAATGAAAAACTGTTTTTT	CASSEAPRVNEKLFF
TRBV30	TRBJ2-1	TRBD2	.	TGTGCCTGGAGGGTTAGACTAGCGGGAGTGTTAGAGCAGTTCTTC	CAWRVRLAGVLEQFF
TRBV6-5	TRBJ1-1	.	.	TGTGCCAGCAGTGAACTGCATGAAGCTTTCTTT	CASSELHEAFF
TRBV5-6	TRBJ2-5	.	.	TGTGCCAGCAGCCTAGACGTGGGTGAGGCCCAAGAGACCCAGTACTTC	CASSLDVGEAQETQYF
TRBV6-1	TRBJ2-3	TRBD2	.	TGTGCCAGCAGTGTGGGACTAGCTAGGACAGATACGCAGTATTTT	CASSVGLARTDTQYF
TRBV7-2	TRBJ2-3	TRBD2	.	TGTGCCAGCAGCTTGGGTCCTAGCGGGACAGATACGCAGTATTTT	CASSLGPSGTDTQYF
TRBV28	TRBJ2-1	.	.	TGTGCCAGCAGTAACCCAGCGGCCTCCTACAATGAGCAGTTCTTC	CASSNPAASYNEQFF